The TCR beta chain under discussion was sequenced for a study of shared clonotypes between healthy human individuals. Looking at the study overall: Donors had three CD4 naive, three CD4 memory, two CD8 naive and one CD8 memory plate apiece.

Naive CD8 cells lacked CD45RO and underwent positive selection for CCR7, leaving out terminally differentiated effector memory CD45RA+ cells. Donation came from healthy HIV-negative adults that had no recent acute infections or vaccinations. The sorted-subset replicate PCRs were given about 210 ng DNA, which is some 29,000 T cell genomes. Some clones are missing from TCRdb's copy, which holds only in-frame ones; the method was immunoSEQ multiplex PCR. This sample has some 2,000,000 clones; approximately 94% occur once, and the top ten carry around 1.1%. This clone came up once. CDR1 and CDR2 from the germline V gene are MNHGY and SVAAGI. Germline trimming cut 2 bases from V and 3 bases from J; bases unmatched to any gene: 3. This CDR3 has 14 residues.

Sequenced: naive CD8+ T cells sorted from blood. V and J are TRBV6-9 and TRBJ2-7, with 8 bases aligning to TRBD1. The sequence was collected from a young man in good health. The CDR3 nucleotides are TGTGCCAGCAGTTATGACAGGGGAGGCTACGAGCAGTACTTC. Translated, it gives CASSYDRGGYEQYF.